These T cell receptor beta chains were read from a single sample in a study of cytomegalovirus exposure and HLA in healthy donors. This table comes from immunoSEQ multiplex PCR, and its TCRdb copy is limited to in-frame clones, with some not included. The sample consists of roughly 160,000 clones, approximately 84% of them appearing once. Sequencing was performed on PBMCs. All receptors derive from a boy between 2 and 10 years old in good health and CMV-seronegative. CDR3s leave out the opening cysteine and the closing phenylalanine or tryptophan. The order of the fields is J gene, V gene, CDR3 length, CDR3 protein.

>TRBJ1-1|TRBV25-1|13
ASSELAQMNTEAF
>TRBJ2-1|TRBV7-9|11
ASSSRTTGEQF
>TRBJ1-5|TRBV30|12
AWSAGKSNQPQH
>TRBJ2-7|TRBV6-4|11
ASPTGWTYEQY
>TRBJ2-5|TRBV7-6|13
ASSPSVTGAETQY
>TRBJ2-1|TRBV10-3|11
AISAHSYNEQF
>TRBJ2-7|TRBV5-6|13
ASRGLTGAPYEQY
>TRBJ2-2|TRBV5-1|12
ASRLGTNTGELF
>TRBJ2-2|TRBV19|13
ASFPPGRDTGELF
>TRBJ1-2|TRBV7-9|11
ASREDSLGGYT
>TRBJ2-1|TRBV11-2|14
ASEPYRLAGEWEQF
>TRBJ2-7|TRBV10-2|10
ASKDTFYEQY
>TRBJ1-1|TRBV9|12
ASSVEGTGDEAF
>TRBJ2-7|TRBV27|13
ASSLTGTSFYEQY
>TRBJ1-4|TRBV19|15
ASSPVGPQGPTSGLF
>TRBJ2-1|TRBV29-1|11
SGERASYNEQF
>TRBJ2-6|TRBV5-1|19
ASSSLGALRKTGAGANVLT
>TRBJ2-1|TRBV30|14
AWVLKGGEDYNEQF
>TRBJ1-1|TRBV6-5|13
ASSYEQGANTEAF
>TRBJ2-5|TRBV27|14
ASSLLPRARGETQY
>TRBJ2-7|TRBV5-6|14
ASSLHRLLSSYEQY
>TRBJ2-5|TRBV19|14
ASSIGKRVIQETQY
>TRBJ2-1|TRBV5-1|13
ASNPGRGKYNEQF
>TRBJ2-6|TRBV2|13
ASSASVSGANVLT
>TRBJ2-7|TRBV30|13
VWSRGGLAGDEQY
>TRBJ1-4|TRBV2|12
ASREAGQGRKLF
>TRBJ1-4|TRBV4-2|12
ASSRGPGGEKLF
>TRBJ1-1|TRBV27|12
ASSLTTGLTEAF
>TRBJ2-3|TRBV5-1|13
ASRLAGESTDTQY
>TRBJ2-1|TRBV28|14
ASSSNGQVAYNEQF
>TRBJ2-3|TRBV6-5|11
ASSPGSTDTQY
>TRBJ1-4|TRBV15|17
ATSRDSGTGSLRDEKLF
>TRBJ2-1|TRBV2|11
ASSGLAGNEQF
>NA|TRBV2|13
ASSADRSGSYEQY
>TRBJ2-5|TRBV28|13
ASSSRTDGQETQY